A single sample gave rise to the 8 T cell receptor beta chains below, sequenced in a study of T-cell reconstitution after alpha-beta-depleted transplantation in children. This sample's TCRbeta library carried unique molecular identifier barcodes. Using its own MiXCR run on the PCR reads, TCRdb lists one record per CDR3 protein. The profile covers roughly 310,000 distinct CDR3 sequences, with approximately 23% appearing a single time and 11% taken by the ten largest. The specimen was PBMCs, mostly from graft donor cells, collected 180 days after TCRalphabeta/CD19-depleted stem cell transplant. The source is a male patient aged 10-17 years who had a stem cell transplant for acute lymphoblastic leukemia, so the T cells may come from the graft donor.

The chain links TRBV5-1 to TRBJ2-4, with no clear D. The V and J ends lost 0 bases and 0 bases respectively, with 13 bases between them. The CDR3 contains 17 residues. Germline CDR1 and CDR2: SGHRS and YFSETQ. DNA of the CDR3: TGCGCCAGCAGCTTGGGAAGGTCTTTACTAGCCAAAAACATTCAGTACTTC. It specifies CASSLGRSLLAKNIQYF.

This clonotype was counted a few times. The rearrangement links TRBV27 to TRBJ2-7; TRBD1 might be the D (5 bases). Trimming pared 0 bases from V and 4 bases from J, leaving 10 bases between. The CDR3 extends over 14 amino acids. Germline loops: CDR1 MNHEY, CDR2 SMNVEV (reference sequence). Written as DNA, the CDR3 is TGTGCCAGCAGTTTATCTGCAGGGATGTACGAGCAGTACTTC. Protein sequence: CASSLSAGMYEQYF.

This clonotype was seen only a few times. The J gene is TRBJ2-4, the V gene TRBV4-1, with TRBD2 matching 12 bases. Trimming took 1 base from V and 3 from J; bases not matched to a gene: 10. This CDR3 contains 19 residues. CDR1 MGHRA and CDR2 YSYEKL come from the germline V gene. The CDR3 nucleotides read TGCGCCAGCAGCCAAGGCCCTGGACTAGCGGGACTTTTCAAAAACATTCAGTACTTC. The encoded protein is CASSQGPGLAGLFKNIQYF.

This clonotype showed up just a few times. This rearrangement joins TRBV14 to TRBJ2-4; the D gene is possibly TRBD1 (6 bases). Germline V CDR1 and CDR2: SGHDN, FVKESK. The CDR3 runs 16 residues. Between the trimmed V and J ends, which lost 4 bases and 2 bases, there was a span of 15 bases. CDR3 nucleotide sequence: TGTGCCAGCAGCCTTACCAGGGGAAGTACCAAAAACATTCAGTACTTC. Protein product: CASSLTRGSTKNIQYF.

This clonotype was observed a few times. The rearrangement uses TRBV7-8 and TRBJ1-3, with D perhaps TRBD1 (5 bases). CDR3 length equals 16 residues. Trimming took 5 bases from V and 0 from J, leaving 14 bases between them. The germline V gene encodes CDR1 SGHVS and CDR2 FQNEAQ. The CDR3 DNA reads TGTGCCAGCAGCCCCTTTAGGGGCTTCTCTGGAAACACCATATATTTT. Encoded protein: CASSPFRGFSGNTIYF.

The chain uses TRBV28 and TRBJ1-3, with D maybe TRBD1 (5 bases). Per germline, CDR1 MDHEN and CDR2 SYDVKM. This CDR3 spans 16 amino acids. Trimming shortened V by 6 bases and J by 1 base, and 16 bases separated the two germline ends. The CDR3 bases are TGTGCCAGCAGCCTGCCCAGACAGACATCTGGAAACACCATATATTTT. This translates into CASSLPRQTSGNTIYF. Full variable domain (rest looked up from reference TRBV28 and TRBJ1-3): DVKVTQSSRYLVKRTGEKVFLECVQDMDHENMFWYRQDPGLGLRLIYFSYDVKMKEKGDIPEGYSVSREKKERFSLILESASTNQTSMYLCASSLPRQTSGNTIYFGEGSWLTVV.

This clonotype has more than one count but fewer than ten. The rearrangement uses TRBV5-6 and TRBJ2-2, with 11 bases matching TRBD2. This CDR3 has 16 residues. The ends lost 1 base at V and 6 bases at J; junction bases unmatched: 5. Germline V gene sequence: CDR1 SGHDT, CDR2 YYEEEE. CDR3 region: CASSLPLAGGAGELFF. The CDR3 nucleotides are TGTGCCAGCAGCTTGCCCCTAGCGGGAGGCGCCGGGGAGCTGTTTTTT.

This clonotype was seen a handful of times. The chain joins TRBV28 to TRBJ2-7; 9 nucleotides align to TRBD1. With V trimmed by 7 bases and J by 6 bases, 16 bases remained unmatched. Germline values: CDR1 MDHEN, CDR2 SYDVKM. This CDR3 is 16 amino acids long. This CDR3 reads CASTHRGTGSASEQYF. CDR3 bases: TGTGCCAGCACTCATCGGGGGACAGGGTCGGCTTCCGAGCAGTACTTC.